A single sample is the source of the 8 T cell receptor beta chains below, sequenced in a study of molecular identifiers for immune sequencing clone quantification. MiXCR was run by TCRdb on the PCR reads, yielding one entry per CDR3 protein. Altogether about 510,000 distinct CDR3 sequences are present, around 23% being singletons, with the ten largest covering roughly 0.79%. Sequencing was done on a sample of naive CD8+ T cells from blood, with Jurkat cell RNA spiked in. Specified subset: FACS-sorted CD8+CD4-CCR7+CD45RA+ naive T cells. The receptor set was obtained from a human donor in good health. Some libraries in this study had Jurkat cell RNA spiked in.

This clonotype was found a few times. The chain carries TRBV6-2 or TRBV6-3 and TRBJ2-2, with a weak D call TRBD2 (5 bases). Germline values: CDR1 MNHEY, CDR2 SVGEGT. With 10 bases removed from V and 2 bases from J, the gap between germline ends came to 20 bases. CDR3 size: 16 residues. CDR3 in DNA: TGTGCCATCCGTGGACTCGGCGAGCAAAACACCGGGGAGCTGTTTTTT. It codes for CAIRGLGEQNTGELFF.

This clonotype was counted at least ten times. V gene TRBV20-1 combines with J gene TRBJ1-6; D is perhaps TRBD1 (5 bases). Per the germline V gene, CDR1 is DFQATT and CDR2 is SNEGSKA (reference sequence). Trimming took 6 bases from V and 8 from J, leaving 8 bases between them. This CDR3 has 11 residues. The CDR3 nucleotides are TGCAGTGCCAGGGTTGATTCACCCCTCCACTTT. Residues: CSARVDSPLHF.

The chain carries TRBV3-1 and TRBJ2-7; perhaps TRBD2 as D (5 bases). Germline V gives CDR1 LGHDT, CDR2 YNNKEL (reference sequence). Trimming removed 3 bases at V and 7 bases at J, with 13 bases between. This CDR3 contains 13 residues. The CDR3 is CASSHGRTGEQYF. In nucleotides, the CDR3 is TGTGCCAGCAGCCACGGCAGGACGGGGGAGCAGTACTTC.

The V call is TRBV11-2, the J call TRBJ2-7; 7 bases match TRBD2. This CDR3 has 13 amino acids. CDR1 is SGHAT, CDR2 FQNNGV, per germline. With V trimmed by 8 bases and J by 4 bases, 8 bases remained unmatched. Here the CDR3 DNA reads TGTGCCAGCGGCCCCGGACTAGATTACGAGCAGTACTTC. Amino acid sequence: CASGPGLDYEQYF.

J is TRBJ2-2 and V is TRBV27; no definite D call. The V gene lost 5 bases and the J gene lost 3 bases, with 16 bases spanning the gap. CDR1 is MNHEY and CDR2 is SMNVEV in the germline V gene (reference sequence). The CDR3 extends over 16 amino acids. The CDR3 region is CASSQIDKGYTGELFF. The CDR3 region has the DNA TGTGCCAGCAGTCAAATCGACAAGGGCTACACCGGGGAGCTGTTTTTT.

This clonotype was seen only a few times. V gene TRBV11-2 combines with J gene TRBJ2-7; D not certain. The CDR3 length is 14 residues. V was shortened by 5 bases and J by 1 base, with 12 bases between the two germline ends. The germline V gene encodes CDR1 SGHAT and CDR2 FQNNGV. The CDR3 reads CASSPTDFSYEQYF. For the CDR3, the DNA is TGTGCCAGCAGCCCCACCGACTTTTCCTACGAGCAGTACTTC. The whole variable domain, remainder taken from reference TRBV11-2 and TRBJ2-7, is EAGVAQSPRYKIIEKRQSVAFWCNPISGHATLYWYQQILGQGPKLLIQFQNNGVVDDSQLPKDRFSAERLKGVDSTLKIQPAKLEDSAVYLCASSPTDFSYEQYFGPGTRLTVT.

At least ten counts were recorded for this clonotype. Written as DNA, the CDR3 is TGTGCCAGCAGTCCGACAGGGCCTCAAGAGACCCAGTACTTC. It codes for CASSPTGPQETQYF. The chain carries TRBV11-2 and TRBJ2-5; 7 nucleotides match TRBD1. Germline loops: CDR1 SGHAT, CDR2 FQNNGV. The CDR3 runs 14 residues. J was trimmed by 2 bases and V by 6 bases; bases with no gene match: 6.

This chain's CDR3 is CSARDPGGFSYEQYF. CDR3 DNA: TGCAGTGCTAGAGATCCGGGAGGCTTCTCCTACGAGCAGTACTTC. The chain joins TRBV20-1 to TRBJ2-7, with 7 positions matching TRBD2. Losses at the gene ends were 0 bases for V and 0 bases for J; bases not matched to a gene: 5. The CDR3 length is 15 residues. Per the germline V gene, CDR1 is DFQATT and CDR2 is SNEGSKA (reference sequence).